Listed below are T cell receptor beta chains from one sample, sequenced in a study of ipilimumab plus nivolumab after autologous stem cell transplantation. Generated by immunoSEQ multiplex PCR, the TCRdb table keeps only in-frame clones and is missing some. Among under 5,000 clones listed, about 63% were seen once. This specimen consisted of PBMCs, obtained in a trial of ipilimumab plus nivolumab as post-transplant consolidation. The receptor set was obtained from a male donor with multiple myeloma. Each CDR3 is given with its conserved first and last residue. D genes are given only for firm matches. Some rows have no size entry. The others give once, few or many, or a class for an expanded clone.

cdr3_nt | cdr3_aa | v_call | d_call | j_call | clone_size
TGTGCCAGCAGCACGGGACTAGCGGGCAACTCCTACGAGCAGTACTTC | CASSTGLAGNSYEQYF | TRBV4-2 | TRBD2 | TRBJ2-7 | -
TGTGCCAGCAGCTTAGGTCCGGCTAGTGCCAATGAGCAGTTCTTC | CASSLGPASANEQFF | TRBV7-9 | - | TRBJ2-1 | few
TGTGCCAGCTCACCAAAGGGACAGAACGACTATGGCTACACCTTC | CASSPKGQNDYGYTF | TRBV18 | TRBD1 | TRBJ1-2 | few
TGTGCCAGCAGTTTATCGGACCCCGGGCTCCGGGCGGGTCAGCCCCAGCATTTT | CASSLSDPGLRAGQPQHF | TRBV27 | - | TRBJ1-5 | -
TGTGCCAGTAGTATTGCAGGAGGGGCGGGCATAAAAAACATTCAGTACTTC | CASSIAGGAGIKNIQYF | TRBV19 | - | TRBJ2-4 | -
TGCGCCAGCATGGGCGGTGGAAACACCATATATTTT | CASMGGGNTIYF | TRBV10-2 | - | TRBJ1-3 | -
TGCGCCTCCCAATGGGGCGGGGGCGCCACCAATGAGCAGTTCTTC | CASQWGGGATNEQFF | TRBV10-2 | - | TRBJ2-1 | -
TGTGCCAGCAGCCTACAGGGGTTCGGCACAGATACGCAGTATTTT | CASSLQGFGTDTQYF | TRBV5-6 | TRBD1 | TRBJ2-3 | -
TGCGCCAGCAGCGTAGGGGACTCCAACTATGGCTACACCTTC | CASSVGDSNYGYTF | TRBV5-1 | - | TRBJ1-2 | once
TGTGCCAGCAGCTCGGGACCGAGGGCCTACGAGCAGTACTTC | CASSSGPRAYEQYF | TRBV7-6 | - | TRBJ2-7 | few
TGTGCCAGCAGTTTATTTGGCGGGAGTATCAATGAGCAGTTCTTC | CASSLFGGSINEQFF | TRBV27 | TRBD2 | TRBJ2-1 | hyperexpanded
TGTGCCAGCAGTTACTCGACGCTGGGGCCCCAAGAGACCCAGTACTTC | CASSYSTLGPQETQYF | TRBV6-5 | - | TRBJ2-5 | once
TGTGCCAGCAGCTTTACCGGGGAGCTGTTTTTT | CASSFTGELFF | TRBV5-6 | - | TRBJ2-2 | -
TGTGCCAGCAGCTTAGAGGCAGGGAGGAATTCACCCCTCCACTTT | CASSLEAGRNSPLHF | TRBV7-2 | - | TRBJ1-6 | -
TGTGCCAGCAGCGTAGCAGGGGCTGGAAACACCATATATTTT | CASSVAGAGNTIYF | TRBV9 | - | TRBJ1-3 | -
TGTGCCAGCAGCCGAGGCGGGGGCCGACAGCCCCAGCATTTT | CASSRGGGRQPQHF | TRBV5-6 | - | TRBJ1-5 | once
TGTGCCAGCAGCTTCCCCGGGACTAGCGGGGGGGCCGAGACCCAGTACTTC | CASSFPGTSGGAETQYF | TRBV7-9 | TRBD2 | TRBJ2-5 | few
TGTGCTAGTGGTTCGGACGGGGTCACAGATACGCAGTATTTT | CASGSDGVTDTQYF | TRBV12-5 | - | TRBJ2-3 | -
TGTGCCAGCAGTTACGGTAGCGGGGGGCGCGAGCAGTACTTC | CASSYGSGGREQYF | TRBV6-5 | TRBD2 | TRBJ2-7 | medium-sized
TGTGCTAGCAGCTTAGCATCTAACACCGGGGAGCTGTTTTTT | CASSLASNTGELFF | TRBV7-7 | - | TRBJ2-2 | -
TGCAGCGGGGGGGTGACTGAAGCTTTCTTT | CSGGVTEAFF | TRBV29-1 | - | TRBJ1-1 | -
TGCGCCAGCAGCTTGGCCCCCGGGACAGGGGAATTTGGGGCCAACGTCCTGACTTTC | CASSLAPGTGEFGANVLTF | TRBV5-1 | TRBD1 | TRBJ2-6 | -
TGCGCCAGCAGCTTTTCAGGGGAGGTCGGGGAGCTGTTTTTT | CASSFSGEVGELFF | TRBV5-1 | - | TRBJ2-2 | -
TGTGCCAGCAGCTTAGACGTGGGGGCGATGGATTCACCCCTCCACTTT | CASSLDVGAMDSPLHF | TRBV7-6 | - | TRBJ1-6 | -
TGTGCCACCAGAAAGACTAGCGGGAGTAGGAACGAGCAGTACTTC | CATRKTSGSRNEQYF | TRBV15 | TRBD2 | TRBJ2-7 | -
TGCGCCAGCAGCTTGGATCCAGGGGGCTCCTACAATGAGCAGTTCTTC | CASSLDPGGSYNEQFF | TRBV5-1 | TRBD1 | TRBJ2-1 | -
TGTGCCAGCAGCCCCGGTGGGGACCATAGCAATCAGCCCCAGCATTTT | CASSPGGDHSNQPQHF | TRBV28 | - | TRBJ1-5 | -
TGTGCCAGCAGCTTAAACCCCCCGTCAGCGGGGGGGGACTACGAGCAGTACTTC | CASSLNPPSAGGDYEQYF | TRBV7-7 | TRBD2 | TRBJ2-7 | -
TGTGCCAGCAGCCCGGGACAGAGCTCCTATAATTCACCCCTCCACTTT | CASSPGQSSYNSPLHF | TRBV11-2 | TRBD1 | TRBJ1-6 | -
TGTGCCAGCAGCTTGTTCGGGGGAGGGATGGAGACCCAGTACTTC | CASSLFGGGMETQYF | TRBV11-2 | TRBD2 | TRBJ2-5 | -
TGTGCCAGCAGCTCCACCGGACCTGGGCAAAACATTCAGTACTTC | CASSSTGPGQNIQYF | TRBV13 | - | TRBJ2-4 | medium-sized
TGTGCCAGCAGGAAAGGGGGCCAAGGCACAGATACGCAGTATTTT | CASRKGGQGTDTQYF | TRBV7-9 | TRBD1 | TRBJ2-3 | -